The TCR beta chain described here comes from a study of blood T cell repertoires in COVID-19. This clone was seen only once. Here immunoSEQ multiplex PCR was the method, and the copy in TCRdb shows in-frame clones only, minus some. The sample lists a few hundred thousand clones; roughly nine tenths were seen once. CDR1 and CDR2 (germline): SGHAT, FQNNGV. The V and J ends lost 1 base and 3 bases respectively, with 12 bases between them. The CDR3 covers 15 residues. The chain carries TRBV11-2 and TRBJ2-5, with D maybe TRBD2 (7 bases). The receptor was isolated from a man between 35 and 55 years old who had recovered from COVID-19. The source material was peripheral blood. The CDR3 DNA is TGTGCCAGCAGCTTAGCGCGGGGGCAGGAAGAGACCCAGTACTTC. Amino acids: CASSLARGQEETQYF.